This T cell receptor (beta chain) was sequenced in a study of blood T cells in healthy people across ages. Findings and caveats of the study: PBMCs that were unsorted prevented a conclusive naive versus antigen-experienced comparison.

Primed by a sample-barcoded 5' primer and a J-beta primer mix, a second PCR proceeded for 7 to 11 cycles. In TCRdb, the 5' RACE reads were re-called with MiXCR into one record per CDR3 protein. Among 850,000 to 1,000,000 distinct CDR3 sequences listed, about 53% were seen once. The CDR3 covers 13 residues. Germline CDR1 and CDR2: SGHAT and FQNNGV. V lost 5 bases and J lost 4, with 9 bases in between. Comment on this clonotype: The antigen remains undetermined.

The gene calls are TRBV11-2 and TRBJ2-1, with unresolved D. This TCR derives from a woman between 55 and 75 years old in good health. The source material was blood. The CDR3 loop reads CASSSQQYNEQFF. The CDR3 nucleotides read TGTGCCAGCAGCAGCCAACAGTACAATGAGCAGTTCTTC.